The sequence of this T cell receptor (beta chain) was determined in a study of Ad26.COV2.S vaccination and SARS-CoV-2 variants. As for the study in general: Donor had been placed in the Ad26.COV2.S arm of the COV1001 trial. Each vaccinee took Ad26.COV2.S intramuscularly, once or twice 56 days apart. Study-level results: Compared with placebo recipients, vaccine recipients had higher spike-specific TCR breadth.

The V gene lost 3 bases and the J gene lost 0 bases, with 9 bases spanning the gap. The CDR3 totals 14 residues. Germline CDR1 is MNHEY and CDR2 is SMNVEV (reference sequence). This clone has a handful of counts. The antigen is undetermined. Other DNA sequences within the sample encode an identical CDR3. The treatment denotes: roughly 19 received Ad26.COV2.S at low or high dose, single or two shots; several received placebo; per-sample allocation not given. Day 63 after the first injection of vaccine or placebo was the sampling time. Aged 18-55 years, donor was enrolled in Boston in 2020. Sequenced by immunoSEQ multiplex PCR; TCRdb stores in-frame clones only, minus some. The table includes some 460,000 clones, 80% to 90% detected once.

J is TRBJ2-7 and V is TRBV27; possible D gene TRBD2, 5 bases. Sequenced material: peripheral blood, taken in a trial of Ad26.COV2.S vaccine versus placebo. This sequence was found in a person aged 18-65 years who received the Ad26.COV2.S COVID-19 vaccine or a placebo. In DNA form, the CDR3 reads TGTGCCAGCAGTTTTGGAGGAAGCTCCTACGAGCAGTACTTC. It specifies CASSFGGSSYEQYF.